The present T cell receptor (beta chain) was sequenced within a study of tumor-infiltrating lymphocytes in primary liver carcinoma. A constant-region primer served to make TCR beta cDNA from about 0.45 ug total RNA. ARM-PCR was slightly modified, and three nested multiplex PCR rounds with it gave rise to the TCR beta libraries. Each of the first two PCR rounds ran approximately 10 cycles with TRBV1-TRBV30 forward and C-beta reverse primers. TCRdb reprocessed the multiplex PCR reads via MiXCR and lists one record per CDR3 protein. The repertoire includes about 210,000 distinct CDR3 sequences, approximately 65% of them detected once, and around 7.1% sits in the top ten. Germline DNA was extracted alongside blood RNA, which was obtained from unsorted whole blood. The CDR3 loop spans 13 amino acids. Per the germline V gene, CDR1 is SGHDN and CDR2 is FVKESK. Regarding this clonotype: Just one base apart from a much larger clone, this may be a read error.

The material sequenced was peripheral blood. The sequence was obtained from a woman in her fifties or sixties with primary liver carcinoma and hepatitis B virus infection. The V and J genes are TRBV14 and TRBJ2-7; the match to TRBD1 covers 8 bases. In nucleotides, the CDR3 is TGTGTCAGCAGCCCGGACAGGGCCTACGAGCAGTACTTC. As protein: CVSSPDRAYEQYF.